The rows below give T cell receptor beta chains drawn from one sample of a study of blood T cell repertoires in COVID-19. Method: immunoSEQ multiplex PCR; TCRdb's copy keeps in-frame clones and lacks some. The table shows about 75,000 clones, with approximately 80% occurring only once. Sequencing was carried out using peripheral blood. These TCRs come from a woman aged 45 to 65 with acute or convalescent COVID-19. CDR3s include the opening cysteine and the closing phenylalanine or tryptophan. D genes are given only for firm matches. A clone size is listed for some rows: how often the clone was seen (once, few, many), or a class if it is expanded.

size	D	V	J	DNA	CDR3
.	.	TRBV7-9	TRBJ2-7	TGTGCCAGCAGCTTAGCCAATTTAGTTGGAGGGTCCTACGAGCAGTACTTC	CASSLANLVGGSYEQYF
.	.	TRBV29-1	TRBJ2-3	TGCAGCGTTTTGAGGGGGTCACAGGGTGGGCAGTATTTT	CSVLRGSQGGQYF
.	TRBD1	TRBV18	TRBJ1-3	TGTGCCAGCTCACCGGGGGACAGGCCATCACTCTCTGGAAACACCATATATTTT	CASSPGDRPSLSGNTIYF
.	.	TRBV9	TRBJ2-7	TGTGCCAGCAGCCCAGGGCAGGGGTACTACGAGCAGTACTTC	CASSPGQGYYEQYF
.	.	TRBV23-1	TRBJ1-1	TGCGCCAGCAGTCAATCGAGGTGTGAAGCTTTCTTT	CASSQSRCEAFF
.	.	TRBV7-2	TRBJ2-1	TGTGCCAGCAGCTTATACGAGGGAGGAAGGGATGAGCAGTTCTTC	CASSLYEGGRDEQFF
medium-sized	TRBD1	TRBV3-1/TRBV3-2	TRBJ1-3	TGTGCCAGCAGCCTAACCCGCGACAGGGTTTCTGGAAACACCATATATTTT	CASSLTRDRVSGNTIYF
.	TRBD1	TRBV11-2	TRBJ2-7	TGTGCCAGCACCTTATCACTTGGGACAGGGTCCTACGAGCAGTACTTC	CASTLSLGTGSYEQYF
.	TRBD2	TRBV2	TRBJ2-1	TGTGCCAGCAGGGGACTAGCGCCATACAATGAGCAGTTCTTC	CASRGLAPYNEQFF
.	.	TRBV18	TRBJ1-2	TGTGCCAGCTCACCACCGGAGGGGAACTATGGCTACACCTTC	CASSPPEGNYGYTF
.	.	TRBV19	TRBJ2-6	TGTGCCAGTATCGGGTACTCTGGGGCCAACGTCCTGACTTTC	CASIGYSGANVLTF
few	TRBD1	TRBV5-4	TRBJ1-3	TGTGCCAGCAGCTTGGATCGGCAGGGGGCACGAAACACCATATATTTT	CASSLDRQGARNTIYF
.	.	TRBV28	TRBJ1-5	TGTGCCAGCAGTTTATCCGGACAGAACAATCAGCCCCAGCATTTT	CASSLSGQNNQPQHF
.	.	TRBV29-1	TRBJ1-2	TGCAGCGTCGTGCAGGGGACTAACTATGGCTACACCTTC	CSVVQGTNYGYTF
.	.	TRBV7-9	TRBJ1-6	TGTGCCAGCAGCTTAGCGGGGGGACTTAATTCACCCCTCCACTTT	CASSLAGGLNSPLHF
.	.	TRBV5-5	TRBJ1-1	TGTGCCAGCAGCATGTGGGCCGCGGGGAACACTGAAGCTTTCTTT	CASSMWAAGNTEAFF
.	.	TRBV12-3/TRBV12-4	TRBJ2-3	TGTGCCAGTCGGGGGTCCGGGGGTACGCAGTATTTT	CASRGSGGTQYF
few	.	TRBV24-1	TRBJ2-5	TGTGCCACTGCCGGGTCCCAAGAGACCCAGTACTTC	CATAGSQETQYF
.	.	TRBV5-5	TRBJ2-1	TGTGCCAGCAGCTTTTATGACACCTACAATGAGCAGTTCTTC	CASSFYDTYNEQFF
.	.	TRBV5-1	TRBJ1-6	TGCGCCAGCAGCACGGGAGTAGATTCACCCCTCCACTTT	CASSTGVDSPLHF
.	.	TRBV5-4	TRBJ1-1	TGTGCCAGCAGCCAGGACATCAACACTGAAGCTTTCTTT	CASSQDINTEAFF
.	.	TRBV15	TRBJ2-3	TGTGCCACCAGCAGATCTTACACAGATACGCAGTATTTT	CATSRSYTDTQYF
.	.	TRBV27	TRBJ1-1	TGTGCCAGGTCACCTGGGCGGAACACTGAAGCTTTCTTT	CARSPGRNTEAFF
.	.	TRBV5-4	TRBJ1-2	TGTGCCAGCAGCGAAAACAGGGTCGATGGCTACACCTTC	CASSENRVDGYTF
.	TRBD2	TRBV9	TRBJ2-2	TGTGCCAGCAGCGTGGAGGGCGGGAGGCCCACCGGGGAGCTGTTTTTT	CASSVEGGRPTGELFF
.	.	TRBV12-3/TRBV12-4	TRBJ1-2	TGTGCCAGCAGTCACGGGGGAAACTATGGCTACACCTTC	CASSHGGNYGYTF
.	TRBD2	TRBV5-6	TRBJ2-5	TGTGCCAGCAGCTTGCCCATGGGACTAGCGGGAACGGAGACCCAGTACTTC	CASSLPMGLAGTETQYF
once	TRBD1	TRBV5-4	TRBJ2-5	TGTGCCAGCAGCTTGGGGGGGACAGGGGGCCAGGAGACCCAGTACTTC	CASSLGGTGGQETQYF
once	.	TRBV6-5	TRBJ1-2	TGTGCCAGCAAGGGTTGGGGGCAGGCCAACTATGGCTACACCTTC	CASKGWGQANYGYTF
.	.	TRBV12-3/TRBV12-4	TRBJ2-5	TGTGCCAGCAGTGCAGGGTTGGGGACCCAGTACTTC	CASSAGLGTQYF
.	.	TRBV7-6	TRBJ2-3	TGTGCCAGCAGCCGTAGCGGTAGCACAGATACGCAGTATTTT	CASSRSGSTDTQYF
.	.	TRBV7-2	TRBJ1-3	TGTGCCAGCAGCACAGACCTTTACTCTGGAAACACCATATATTTT	CASSTDLYSGNTIYF
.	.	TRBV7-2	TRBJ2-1	TGTGCCAGCAGCTTAGCGGGGAGCTCCTACAATGAGCAGTTCTTC	CASSLAGSSYNEQFF
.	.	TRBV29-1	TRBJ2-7	TGCAGCGTCTTGAACAGGGCCGAGCAGTACTTC	CSVLNRAEQYF
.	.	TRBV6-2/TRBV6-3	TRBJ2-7	TGTGCCAGCAGCCGCTACTACGAGCAGTACTTC	CASSRYYEQYF
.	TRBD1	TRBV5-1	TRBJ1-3	TGCGCCAGCAGCTTGGCCGGGACAGGGCAACTCTCTGGAAACACCATATATTTT	CASSLAGTGQLSGNTIYF
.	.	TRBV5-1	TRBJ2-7	TGCGCCAGCAGTTTTAAGGGGATCGGCCTCTGGTCCGAGCAGTACTTC	CASSFKGIGLWSEQYF
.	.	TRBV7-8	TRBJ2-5	TGTGCCAGCAGCTTAGATAAACAGATCCAAGAGACCCAGTACTTC	CASSLDKQIQETQYF
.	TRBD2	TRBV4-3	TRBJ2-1	TGCGCCAGCAGCCAAGCCGCGACTAGCGGGACCACCTACAATGAGCAGTTCTTC	CASSQAATSGTTYNEQFF
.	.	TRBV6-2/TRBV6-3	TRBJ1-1	TGTGCCAGCAGTTACTCTAGTTTCGAAGCTTTCTTT	CASSYSSFEAFF
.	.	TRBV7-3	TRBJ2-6	TGTGCCAGCAGCTTATTTAGCGACTCTGGGGCCAACGTCCTGACTTTC	CASSLFSDSGANVLTF
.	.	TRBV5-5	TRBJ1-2	TGTGCCAGCAGCTTGGAGCAGGGAAACTATGGCTACACCTTC	CASSLEQGNYGYTF
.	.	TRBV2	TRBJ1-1	TGTGCCGCCCATGGGACATTCCTGGGGACTGAAGCTTTCTTT	CAAHGTFLGTEAFF
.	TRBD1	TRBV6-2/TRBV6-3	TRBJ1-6	TGTGCCAGCAGCCCCGGGACAGGGGTTTCACCCCTCCACTTT	CASSPGTGVSPLHF
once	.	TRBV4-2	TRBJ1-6	TGTGCCAGCAGCCTAGATAATTCACCCCTCCACTTT	CASSLDNSPLHF
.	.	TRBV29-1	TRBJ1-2	TGCAGCGTTGAAGGCGGGGGTCTAATTAACTATGGCTACACCTTC	CSVEGGGLINYGYTF
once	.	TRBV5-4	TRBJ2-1	TGTGCCAGCAGCCCCCCAACTAGCCCCATCGATGAGCAGTTCTTC	CASSPPTSPIDEQFF
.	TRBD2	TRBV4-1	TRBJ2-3	TGCGCCAGCAGCCCGGGACTAGCGGGGGGCCCGCGGGATACGCAGTATTTT	CASSPGLAGGPRDTQYF
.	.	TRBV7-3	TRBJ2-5	TGTGCCAGCAGCTTGGGGGGACAGCAAGAGACCCAGTACTTC	CASSLGGQQETQYF
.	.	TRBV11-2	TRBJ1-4	TGTGCCAGCAGCTTAGAGTGGACAGTCTCGAACGAAAAACTGTTTTTT	CASSLEWTVSNEKLFF
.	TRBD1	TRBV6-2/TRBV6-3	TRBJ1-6	TGTGCCAGCAGTTACTCCCCAGGACAGGGGGTCTCCAATTCACCCCTCCACTTT	CASSYSPGQGVSNSPLHF
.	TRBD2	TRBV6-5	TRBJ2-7	TGTGCCAGCAGACCTAGCGGGGACTCCTACGAGCAGTACTTC	CASRPSGDSYEQYF
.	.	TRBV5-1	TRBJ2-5	TGCGCCAGCAGCTTGGCTCGGGACACAGACCAAGAGACCCAGTACTTC	CASSLARDTDQETQYF
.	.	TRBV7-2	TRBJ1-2	TGTGCCAGCAGTCTAGGGGGTTGGGGCCGTACTAACTATGGCTACACCTTC	CASSLGGWGRTNYGYTF
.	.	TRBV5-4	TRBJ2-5	TGTGCCAGCAGCCCTGGAGGTACTAAAGAGACCCAGTACTTC	CASSPGGTKETQYF